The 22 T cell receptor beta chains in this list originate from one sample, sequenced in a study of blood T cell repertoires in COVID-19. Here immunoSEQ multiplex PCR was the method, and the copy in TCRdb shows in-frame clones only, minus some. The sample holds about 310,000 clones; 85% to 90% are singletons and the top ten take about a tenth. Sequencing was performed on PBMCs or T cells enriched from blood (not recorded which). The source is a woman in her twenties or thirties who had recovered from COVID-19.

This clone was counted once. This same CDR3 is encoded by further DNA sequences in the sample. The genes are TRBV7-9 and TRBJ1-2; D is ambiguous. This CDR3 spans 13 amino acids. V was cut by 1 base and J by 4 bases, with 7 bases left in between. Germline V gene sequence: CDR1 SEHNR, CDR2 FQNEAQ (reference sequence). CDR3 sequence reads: CASSLVTGYGYTF. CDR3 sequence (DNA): TGTGCCAGCAGCTTAGTTACCGGCTATGGCTACACCTTC.

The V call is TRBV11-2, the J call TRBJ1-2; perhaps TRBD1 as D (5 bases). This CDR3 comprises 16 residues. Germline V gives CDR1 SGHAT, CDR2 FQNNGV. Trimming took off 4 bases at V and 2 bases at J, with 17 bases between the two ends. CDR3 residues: CASSSTDSLLNYGYTF. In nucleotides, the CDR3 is TGTGCCAGCAGCTCAACAGACAGCTTACTCAACTATGGCTACACCTTC.

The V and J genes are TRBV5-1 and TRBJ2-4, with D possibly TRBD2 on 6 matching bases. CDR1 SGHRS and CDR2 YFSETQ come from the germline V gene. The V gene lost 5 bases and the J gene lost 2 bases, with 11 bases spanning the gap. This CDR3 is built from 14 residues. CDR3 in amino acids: CASSWDLSKNIQYF. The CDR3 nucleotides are TGCGCCAGCAGTTGGGACTTGTCCAAAAACATTCAGTACTTC.

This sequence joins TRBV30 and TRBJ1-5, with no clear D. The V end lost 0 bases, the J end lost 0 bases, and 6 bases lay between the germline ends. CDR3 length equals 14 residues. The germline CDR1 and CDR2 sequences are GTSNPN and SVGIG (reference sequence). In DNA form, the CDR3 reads TGTGCCTGGAGTGTACTAGTTAGCAATCAGCCCCAGCATTTT. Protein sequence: CAWSVLVSNQPQHF.

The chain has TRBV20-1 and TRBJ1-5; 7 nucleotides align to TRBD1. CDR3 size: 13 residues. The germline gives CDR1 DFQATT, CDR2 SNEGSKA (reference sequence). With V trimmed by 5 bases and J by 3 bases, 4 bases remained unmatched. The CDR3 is CSAGGTVNQPQHF. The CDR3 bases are TGCAGTGCTGGTGGGACAGTCAATCAGCCCCAGCATTTT.

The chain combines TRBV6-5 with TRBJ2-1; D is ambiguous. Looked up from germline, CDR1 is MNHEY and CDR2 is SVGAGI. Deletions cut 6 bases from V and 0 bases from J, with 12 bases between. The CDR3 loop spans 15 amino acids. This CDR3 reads CASSRFGPSYNEQFF. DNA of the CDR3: TGTGCCAGCAGCCGGTTCGGTCCCTCCTACAATGAGCAGTTCTTC.

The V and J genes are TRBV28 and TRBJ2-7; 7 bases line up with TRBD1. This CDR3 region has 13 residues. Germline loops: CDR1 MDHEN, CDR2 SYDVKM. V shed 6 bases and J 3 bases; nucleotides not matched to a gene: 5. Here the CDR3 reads CASRTGVGYEQYF. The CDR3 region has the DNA TGTGCCAGCAGAACAGGGGTTGGCTACGAGCAGTACTTC.

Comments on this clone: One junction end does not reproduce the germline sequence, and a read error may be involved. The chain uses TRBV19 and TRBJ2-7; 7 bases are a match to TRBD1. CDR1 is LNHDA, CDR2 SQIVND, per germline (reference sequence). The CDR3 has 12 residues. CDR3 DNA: TGTGCCAGTAGTTTAGACAGGGCCGAGCAGTACTTC. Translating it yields CASSLDRAEQYF. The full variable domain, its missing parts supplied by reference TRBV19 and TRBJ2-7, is DGGITQSPKYLFRKEGQNVTLSCEQNLNHDAMYWYRQDPGQGLRLIYYSQIVNDFQKGDIAEGYSVSREKKESFPLTVTSAQKNPTAFYLCASSLDRAEQYFGPGTRLTVT.

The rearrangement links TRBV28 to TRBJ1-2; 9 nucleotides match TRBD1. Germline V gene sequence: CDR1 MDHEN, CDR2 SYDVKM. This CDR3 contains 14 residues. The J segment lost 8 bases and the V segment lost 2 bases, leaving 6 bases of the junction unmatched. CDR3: CASSLLGTGLGYTF. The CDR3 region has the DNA TGTGCCAGCAGTTTACTTGGGACAGGGTTAGGCTACACCTTC.

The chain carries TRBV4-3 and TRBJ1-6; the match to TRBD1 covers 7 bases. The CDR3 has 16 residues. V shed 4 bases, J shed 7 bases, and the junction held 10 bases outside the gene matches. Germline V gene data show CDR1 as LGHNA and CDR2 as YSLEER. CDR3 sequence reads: CASSRSLGTENSPLHF. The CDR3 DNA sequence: TGCGCCAGCAGCCGGTCCCTGGGGACAGAAAATTCACCCCTCCACTTT.

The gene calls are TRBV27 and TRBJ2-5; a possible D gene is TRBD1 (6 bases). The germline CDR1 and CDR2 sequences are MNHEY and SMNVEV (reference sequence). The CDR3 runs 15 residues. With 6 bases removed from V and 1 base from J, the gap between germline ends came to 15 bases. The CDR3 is CASRTRDNLQETQYF. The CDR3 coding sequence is TGTGCCAGCAGGACCCGGGACAACCTCCAAGAGACCCAGTACTTC.

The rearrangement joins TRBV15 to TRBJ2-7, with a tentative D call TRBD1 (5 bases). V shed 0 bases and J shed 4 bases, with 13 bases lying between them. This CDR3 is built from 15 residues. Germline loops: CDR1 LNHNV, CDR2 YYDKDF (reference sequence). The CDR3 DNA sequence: TGTGCCACCAGCAGAGATCAGGGTGGGTTTTACGAGCAGTACTTC. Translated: CATSRDQGGFYEQYF.

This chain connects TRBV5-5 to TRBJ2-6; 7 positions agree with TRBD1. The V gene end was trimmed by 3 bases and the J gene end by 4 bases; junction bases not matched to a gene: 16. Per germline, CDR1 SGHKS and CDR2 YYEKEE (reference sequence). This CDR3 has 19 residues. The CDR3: CASSWRQGRPNSGANVLTF. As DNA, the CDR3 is TGTGCCAGCAGCTGGAGACAGGGTAGGCCTAATTCCGGGGCCAACGTCCTGACTTTC.

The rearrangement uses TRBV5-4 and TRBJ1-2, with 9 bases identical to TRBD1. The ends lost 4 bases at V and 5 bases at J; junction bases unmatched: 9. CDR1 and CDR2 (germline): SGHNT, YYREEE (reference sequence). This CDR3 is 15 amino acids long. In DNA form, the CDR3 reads TGTGCCAGCAGCAAAAAGGACAGGGGACATTATGGCTACACCTTC. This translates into CASSKKDRGHYGYTF.

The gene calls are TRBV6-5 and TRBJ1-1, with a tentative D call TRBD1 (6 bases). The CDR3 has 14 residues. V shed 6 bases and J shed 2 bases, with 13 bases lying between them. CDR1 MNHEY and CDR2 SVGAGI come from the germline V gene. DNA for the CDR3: TGTGCCAGCAGCCCGAGGGGGTTTAACACTGAAGCTTTCTTT. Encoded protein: CASSPRGFNTEAFF.

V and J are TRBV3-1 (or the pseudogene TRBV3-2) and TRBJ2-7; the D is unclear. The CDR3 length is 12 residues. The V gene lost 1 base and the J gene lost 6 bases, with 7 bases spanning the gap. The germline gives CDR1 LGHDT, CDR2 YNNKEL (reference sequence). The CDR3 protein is CASSQGPREQYF. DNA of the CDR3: TGTGCCAGCAGCCAAGGTCCTCGCGAGCAGTACTTC.

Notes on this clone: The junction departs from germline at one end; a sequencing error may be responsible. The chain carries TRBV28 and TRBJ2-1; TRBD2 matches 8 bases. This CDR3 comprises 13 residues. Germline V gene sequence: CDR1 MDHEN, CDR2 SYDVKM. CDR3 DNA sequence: TGTGCCAGCAAACTAGCGGCCGACAATGAACAGTTCTTC. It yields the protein CASKLAADNEQFF.

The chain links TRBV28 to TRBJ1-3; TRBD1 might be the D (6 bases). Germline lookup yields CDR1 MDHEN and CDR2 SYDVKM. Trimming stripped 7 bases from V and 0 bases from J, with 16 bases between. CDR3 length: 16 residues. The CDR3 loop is CASTSGEGGSGNTIYF. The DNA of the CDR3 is TGTGCCAGCACTTCGGGTGAAGGGGGCTCTGGAAACACCATATATTTT. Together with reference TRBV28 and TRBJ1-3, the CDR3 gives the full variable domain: DVKVTQSSRYLVKRTGEKVFLECVQDMDHENMFWYRQDPGLGLRLIYFSYDVKMKEKGDIPEGYSVSREKKERFSLILESASTNQTSMYLCASTSGEGGSGNTIYFGEGSWLTVV.

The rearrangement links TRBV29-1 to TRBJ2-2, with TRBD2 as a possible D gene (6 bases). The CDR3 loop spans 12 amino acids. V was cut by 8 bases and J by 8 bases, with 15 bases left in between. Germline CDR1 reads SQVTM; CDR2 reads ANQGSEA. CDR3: CSFGLQSGELFF. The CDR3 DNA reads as TGCAGCTTTGGACTACAATCGGGGGAGCTGTTTTTT.

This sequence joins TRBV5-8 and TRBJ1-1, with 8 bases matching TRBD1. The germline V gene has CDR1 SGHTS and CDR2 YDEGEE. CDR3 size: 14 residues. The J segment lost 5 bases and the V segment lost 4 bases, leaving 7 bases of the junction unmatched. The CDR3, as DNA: TGTGCCAGCAGCACAGGGACAGGAAGTACTGAAGCTTTCTTT. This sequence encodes CASSTGTGSTEAFF.

The CDR3 region is CASSRTRDNYEQYF. The CDR3 DNA reads TGTGCCAGCAGCAGGACCCGGGACAACTACGAGCAGTACTTC. The rearrangement uses TRBV3-1 (or the pseudogene TRBV3-2) and TRBJ2-7; perhaps TRBD1 as D (6 bases). V was cut by 5 bases and J by 3 bases, with 14 bases left in between. The germline CDR1 and CDR2 sequences are LGHDT and YNNKEL (reference sequence). The CDR3 loop spans 14 amino acids.

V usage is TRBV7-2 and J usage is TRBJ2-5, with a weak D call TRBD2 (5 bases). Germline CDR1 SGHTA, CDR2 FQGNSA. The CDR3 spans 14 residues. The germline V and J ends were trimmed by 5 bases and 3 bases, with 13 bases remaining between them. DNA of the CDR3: TGTGCCAGCAGCACAGAATGGGGAGAAGAGACCCAGTACTTC. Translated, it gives CASSTEWGEETQYF.